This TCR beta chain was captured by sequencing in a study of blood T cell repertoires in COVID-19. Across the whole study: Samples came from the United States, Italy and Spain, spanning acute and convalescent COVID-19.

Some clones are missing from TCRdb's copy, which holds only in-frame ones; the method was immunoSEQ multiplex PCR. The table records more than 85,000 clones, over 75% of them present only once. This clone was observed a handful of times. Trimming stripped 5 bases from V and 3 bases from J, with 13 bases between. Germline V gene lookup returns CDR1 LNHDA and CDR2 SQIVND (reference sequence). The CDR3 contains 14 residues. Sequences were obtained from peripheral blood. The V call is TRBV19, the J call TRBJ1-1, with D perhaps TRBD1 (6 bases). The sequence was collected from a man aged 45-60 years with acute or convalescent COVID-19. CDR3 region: CASSPIGGDTEAFF. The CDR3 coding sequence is TGTGCCAGTAGTCCCATAGGGGGGGACACTGAAGCTTTCTTT.